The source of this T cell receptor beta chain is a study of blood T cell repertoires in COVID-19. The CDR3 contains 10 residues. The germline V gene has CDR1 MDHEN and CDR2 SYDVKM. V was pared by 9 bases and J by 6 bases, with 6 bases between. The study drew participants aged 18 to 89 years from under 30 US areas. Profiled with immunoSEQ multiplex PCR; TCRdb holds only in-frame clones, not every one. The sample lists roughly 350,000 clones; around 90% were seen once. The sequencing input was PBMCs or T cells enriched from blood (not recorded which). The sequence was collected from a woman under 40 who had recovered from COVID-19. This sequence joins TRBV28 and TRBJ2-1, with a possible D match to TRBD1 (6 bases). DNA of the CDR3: TGTGCCAGGACAGGCAATGAGCAGTTCTTC. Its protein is CARTGNEQFF.